This TCR beta chain was retrieved from a study of PD-1 blockade in classical Hodgkin lymphoma. General observations from the study: By C4D1 there was a significant rise in CD4+ TCR diversity but not in CD8+ TCR diversity. Complete responders matched newly diagnosed patients in baseline diversity. Some patients started nivolumab under 1 year after ASCT, and they were excluded.

Every patient relapsed after autologous stem cell transplantation, and brentuximab vedotin exposure varied. The V gene's germline CDR1 is MNHEY and CDR2 SVGAGI. This CDR3 comprises 14 residues. Trimming removed 0 bases at V and 3 bases at J, with 9 bases between. Assay: immunoSEQ multiplex PCR; the TCRdb copy retains only in-frame clones and omits some. The sample has 90,000 to 120,000 clones, about nine tenths seen once; the top ten hold 15% to 20%. With regard to this clone: What it binds is not known.

This sample comprised peripheral blood mononuclear cells (PBMCs), obtained before the second cycle of nivolumab. The source of this sequence is a human donor with classical Hodgkin lymphoma. The rearrangement joins TRBV6-5 to TRBJ2-7; D gene ambiguous. Here the CDR3 reads CASSYSQSGYEQYF. The DNA for the CDR3 is TGTGCCAGCAGTTACTCTCAGTCGGGCTACGAGCAGTACTTC.